Below, 28 T cell receptor beta chains from the same sample are listed, as sequenced in a study of cytomegalovirus exposure and HLA in healthy donors. This PCR relied on a set of 60 Vbeta primers and 13 Jbeta primers. TCRdb's table, derived via immunoSEQ multiplex PCR, lists solely in-frame clones and lacks some. The table lists about 89,000 clones, approximately 86% of them singletons. Sequenced input: PBMCs. Source of these receptors: a man aged 25-45 years in good health and CMV-seropositive.

V is TRBV6-5 and J is TRBJ1-5, with 7 bases matching TRBD1. The V segment lost 6 bases and the J segment 5 bases; nucleotides outside the gene matches: 10. Germline loops: CDR1 MNHEY, CDR2 SVGAGI. The CDR3 covers 15 residues. The CDR3 DNA reads as TGTGCCAGCAGAGCCGGACAGGTAGGACATCAGCCCCAGCATTTT. Its protein product is CASRAGQVGHQPQHF.

The chain recombines TRBV11-2 with TRBJ1-4; 8 bases are a match to TRBD1. After removal of 5 bases from V and 2 bases from J, the junction contained 4 bases not matched to a gene. This CDR3 region has 15 residues. The germline gives CDR1 SGHAT, CDR2 FQNNGV. CDR3 residues: CASSRSGGTNEKLFF. The DNA of the CDR3 is TGTGCCAGCAGCCGTTCAGGGGGCACTAATGAAAAACTGTTTTTT.

This rearrangement joins TRBV9 to TRBJ2-1; 8 nucleotides agree with TRBD2. Germline V gene lookup returns CDR1 SGDLS and CDR2 YYNGEE. The ends lost 5 bases at V and 7 bases at J; junction bases unmatched: 14. The CDR3 has 16 residues. DNA for the CDR3: TGTGCCAGCAGTTTGACCGGGACTAGAGTCTTAAATGAGCAGTTCTTC. Its translation: CASSLTGTRVLNEQFF.

The rearrangement links TRBV19 to TRBJ1-3; D uncertain. From germline, CDR1 is LNHDA and CDR2 SQIVND (reference sequence). The V end lost 3 bases, the J end lost 2 bases, and 11 bases lay between the germline ends. This CDR3 is 15 amino acids long. CDR3 in amino acids: CASSILAGTGNTIYF. DNA for the CDR3: TGTGCCAGTAGTATCCTGGCAGGTACTGGAAACACCATATATTTT. Looking up the rest from reference TRBV19 and TRBJ1-3 gives the full variable domain: DGGITQSPKYLFRKEGQNVTLSCEQNLNHDAMYWYRQDPGQGLRLIYYSQIVNDFQKGDIAEGYSVSREKKESFPLTVTSAQKNPTAFYLCASSILAGTGNTIYFGEGSWLTVV.

V usage is TRBV6-1 and J usage is TRBJ1-2; D possibly corresponds to TRBD1 (6 bases). V shed 4 bases and J shed 3 bases, with 12 bases lying between them. This CDR3 spans 14 amino acids. Germline values: CDR1 MNHNS, CDR2 SASEGT. The CDR3 loop reads CASSGPRQDYGYTF. The CDR3 DNA reads as TGTGCCAGCAGTGGTCCCCGACAGGACTATGGCTACACCTTC.

This clone was seen a few times. The chain carries TRBV28 and TRBJ2-1, with 9 bases lining up with TRBD1. V trimming: 0 bases; J trimming: 5 bases; junction bases outside the gene matches: 5. Germline CDR1 and CDR2: MDHEN and SYDVKM. The CDR3 consists of 16 residues. The DNA of the CDR3 is TGTGCCAGCAGTTTATGGGGACAGGGAGGGCACAATGAGCAGTTCTTC. It specifies CASSLWGQGGHNEQFF.

This clone was seen a handful of times. The chain is built from TRBV19 and TRBJ2-7; TRBD1 agrees at 9 bases. The germline V gene has CDR1 LNHDA and CDR2 SQIVND (reference sequence). V dropped 6 bases and J dropped 4; count of bases not matched to a gene: 4. The CDR3 is 13 amino acids. Written as DNA, the CDR3 is TGTGCCAGTAGCACAGGGGGCGCGTACGAGCAGTACTTC. This translates into CASSTGGAYEQYF.

The chain combines TRBV5-6 with TRBJ2-6; no firm D call. Germline V CDR1 and CDR2: SGHDT, YYEEEE. The CDR3 contains 15 residues. V shed 0 bases and J shed 2 bases, with 6 bases lying between them. The chain's CDR3 is CASSLDLTGANVLTF. The CDR3 DNA reads as TGTGCCAGCAGCTTGGACCTAACTGGGGCCAACGTCCTGACTTTC.

The rearrangement joins TRBV5-4 to TRBJ1-1; 7 bases are a match to TRBD1. Trimming took 4 bases from V and 0 from J; bases not matched to a gene: 6. This CDR3 has 15 amino acids. The germline V gene has CDR1 SGHNT and CDR2 YYREEE (reference sequence). CDR3 nucleotide sequence: TGTGCCAGCAGCCAAAACAGGGGCTTGAACACTGAAGCTTTCTTT. It translates to CASSQNRGLNTEAFF.

This chain uses TRBV7-9 with TRBJ1-5; no clear D. CDR1 is SEHNR, CDR2 FQNEAQ, per germline (reference sequence). This CDR3 region has 14 residues. V shed 4 bases and J shed 4 bases, with 11 bases lying between them. In nucleotides, the CDR3 is TGTGCCAGCAGCTCAGATGCGGGAAATCAGCCCCAGCATTTT. Amino acid sequence: CASSSDAGNQPQHF.

The chain has TRBV2 and TRBJ2-1; 9 bases line up with TRBD2. Germline V lookup: CDR1 SNHLY, CDR2 FYNNEI. V shed 6 bases and J 10 bases; nucleotides not matched to a gene: 10. This CDR3 is 14 amino acids long. CDR3 DNA sequence: TGTGCCAGCAGAGCAACTAGCGGGTATTTCGAGCAGTTCTTC. Translation gives CASRATSGYFEQFF.

The chain employs TRBV6-5 and TRBJ2-5; 7 nucleotides agree with TRBD2. CDR3 size: 13 residues. V was pared by 7 bases and J by 5 bases, with 7 bases of the junction left unmatched. The V gene's germline CDR1 is MNHEY and CDR2 SVGAGI. CDR3 sequence (DNA): TGTGCCAGCATTCCTCTGGGGGGGGAGACCCAGTACTTC. Translation: CASIPLGGETQYF.

The V gene is TRBV7-9, the J gene TRBJ1-5; D may be TRBD1 (6 bases). The ends were cut back, 4 bases at V and 0 bases at J, with 13 bases in the middle. From germline, CDR1 is SEHNR and CDR2 FQNEAQ (reference sequence). The CDR3 contains 16 residues. The CDR3 loop reads CASSSVQGHSNQPQHF. The CDR3, as DNA: TGTGCCAGCAGCTCAGTACAGGGTCATAGCAATCAGCCCCAGCATTTT.

This clone appeared a few times. This chain joins TRBV5-1 and TRBJ2-7; TRBD2 is a possible D gene (6 bases). The CDR3 contains 14 residues. The germline V gene has CDR1 SGHRS and CDR2 YFSETQ. The V gene lost 4 bases and the J gene lost 2 bases, with 13 bases spanning the gap. CDR3 sequence reads: CASSRGLETYEQYF. Written as DNA, the CDR3 is TGCGCCAGCAGCAGGGGACTGGAAACCTACGAGCAGTACTTC.

This clone was seen once. The V gene is TRBV4-2, the J gene TRBJ2-7, with D perhaps matching TRBD1 (6 bases). The CDR3 runs 12 residues. Germline V gene lookup returns CDR1 LGHNA and CDR2 YNFKEQ. V was pared by 4 bases and J by 4 bases, with 8 bases between. The DNA of the CDR3 is TGTGCCAGCAGCCCCCAGGGGTACGAGCAGTACTTC. It encodes CASSPQGYEQYF.

This sequence joins TRBV27 and TRBJ1-5, with D possibly being TRBD1 (6 bases). There are 13 residues in the CDR3. The V gene's germline CDR1 is MNHEY and CDR2 SMNVEV (reference sequence). With 2 bases removed from V and 7 bases from J, the gap between germline ends came to 9 bases. The CDR3 protein is CASSLAGGQPQHF. Written as DNA, the CDR3 is TGTGCCAGCAGTTTAGCGGGGGGCCAGCCCCAGCATTTT.

The chain carries TRBV11-2 and TRBJ2-2, with 7 nucleotides matching TRBD1. V dropped 6 bases and J dropped 4; count of bases not matched to a gene: 2. Germline V gene lookup returns CDR1 SGHAT and CDR2 FQNNGV. The CDR3 runs to 13 residues. Here the CDR3 reads CASRAGGTGELFF. The CDR3 DNA reads as TGTGCCAGCAGAGCAGGGGGCACCGGGGAGCTGTTTTTT.

The sample holds one count of this clone. V is TRBV30 and J is TRBJ1-2; D gene uncertain. V was trimmed by 0 bases and J by 1 base, leaving 12 bases between them. The CDR3 has 15 residues. CDR1 is GTSNPN and CDR2 is SVGIG in the germline V gene (reference sequence). The CDR3 nucleotides read TGTGCCTGGAGTGTACGGCCACAGAGTAACTATGGCTACACCTTC. Translating it yields CAWSVRPQSNYGYTF.

The J gene is TRBJ1-4, the V gene TRBV28; 8 bases are shared with TRBD1. Trimming took 4 bases from V and 4 from J; bases not matched to a gene: 17. Germline V gene lookup returns CDR1 MDHEN and CDR2 SYDVKM. The CDR3 covers 19 residues. The CDR3 nucleotides are TGTGCCAGCAGTTCAATCCTGGGGACAGGACTGGGGCATAATGAAAAACTGTTTTTT. It yields the protein CASSSILGTGLGHNEKLFF.

This clone was picked up one time. The chain carries TRBV28 and TRBJ2-7; the match to TRBD2 covers 9 bases. The CDR3 runs to 16 residues. Germline loops: CDR1 MDHEN, CDR2 SYDVKM. J was trimmed by 3 bases and V by 4 bases; bases with no gene match: 10. The CDR3 DNA reads as TGTGCCAGCAGTTCCCCTGGGAGACTAGCGGTCTACGAGCAGTACTTC. Translation: CASSSPGRLAVYEQYF.

The J gene is TRBJ2-7, the V gene TRBV7-8; 10 nucleotides line up with TRBD1. Germline V lookup: CDR1 SGHVS, CDR2 FQNEAQ. The V and J ends lost 5 bases and 4 bases, in that order; junction bases with no gene match: 5. This CDR3 comprises 14 residues. The CDR3 is CASSPGTGVYEQYF. CDR3 DNA sequence: TGTGCCAGCAGCCCCGGGACAGGGGTTTACGAGCAGTACTTC.

The chain is built from TRBV6-6 and TRBJ2-1; 7 nucleotides line up with TRBD2. This CDR3 has 12 residues. From germline, CDR1 is MNHNY and CDR2 SVGAGI (reference sequence). J was trimmed by 9 bases and V by 6 bases; bases with no gene match: 5. This CDR3 reads CASRGGLVEQFF. CDR3 nucleotide sequence: TGTGCCAGCAGAGGCGGACTAGTTGAGCAGTTCTTC.

V and J are TRBV28 and TRBJ2-5; 9 bases map to TRBD2. The germline V gene encodes CDR1 MDHEN and CDR2 SYDVKM. This CDR3 is 15 amino acids long. J gave up 5 bases and V 2 bases, and 6 bases lay outside the gene matches. For the CDR3, the DNA is TGTGCCAGCAGTTTAGGCGGGAGGGGCCGGGAGACCCAGTACTTC. It codes for CASSLGGRGRETQYF.

The gene calls are TRBV4-1 and TRBJ1-3; D gene unclear. CDR1 MGHRA and CDR2 YSYEKL come from the germline V gene. The CDR3 is 17 amino acids. V was clipped by 1 base and J by 0 bases, with 13 bases between them. For the CDR3, the DNA is TGCGCCAGCAGCCAAGGTCTCATGCGCCGCTCTGGAAACACCATATATTTT. Its translation: CASSQGLMRRSGNTIYF.

The chain links TRBV7-9 to TRBJ2-1; TRBD1 is a possible D gene (6 bases). The V gene lost 5 bases and the J gene lost 4 bases, with 15 bases spanning the gap. The CDR3 consists of 15 residues. CDR1 and CDR2 from the germline V gene are SEHNR and FQNEAQ (reference sequence). The CDR3 DNA sequence: TGTGCCAGCAGCGCCGAAAGGGGGTTTTACAATGAGCAGTTCTTC. Translated: CASSAERGFYNEQFF. Using reference TRBV7-9 and TRBJ2-1 for the parts outside the CDR3, the full variable domain is DTGVSQNPRHKITKRGQNVTFRCDPISEHNRLYWYRQTLGQGPEFLTYFQNEAQLEKSRLLSDRFSAERPKGSFSTLEIQRTEQGDSAMYLCASSAERGFYNEQFFGPGTRLTVL.

V gene TRBV29-1 combines with J gene TRBJ1-2; possible D gene TRBD1, 6 bases. CDR1 and CDR2 from the germline V gene are SQVTM and ANQGSEA. CDR3 length: 13 amino acids. V lost 4 bases and J lost 4, with 13 bases in between. The CDR3 loop is CSVAGVLSYGYTF. The CDR3 nucleotides are TGCAGCGTTGCAGGGGTCCTTAGCTATGGCTACACCTTC.

This clone was detected once. This chain joins TRBV7-2 and TRBJ2-7, with a tentative D call TRBD2 (5 bases). Germline CDR1 reads SGHTA; CDR2 reads FQGNSA. This CDR3 is built from 15 residues. The V gene lost 1 base and the J gene lost 1 base, with 11 bases spanning the gap. The CDR3 DNA reads TGTGCCAGCAGCTTAGGGGGAGTTAGGTCCTACGAGCAGTACTTC. This encodes CASSLGGVRSYEQYF.

This chain connects TRBV4-1 to TRBJ1-5, with D unclear. The V end lost 0 bases, the J end lost 0 bases, and 9 bases lay between the germline ends. Germline-derived CDR1 and CDR2 are MGHRA and YSYEKL. This CDR3 has 16 residues. DNA for the CDR3: TGCGCCAGCAGCCAAGAAAGAGGATATAGCAATCAGCCCCAGCATTTT. Its translation: CASSQERGYSNQPQHF.